The 12 T cell receptor beta chains given below trace back to one sample, sequenced in a study of beta chain features in type 1 diabetes (dated by TCRdb to the late 2010s). Library generation was performed with the immunoSEQ multiplex PCR assay. All of the isolated RNA was reverse transcribed with the High Capacity cDNA Reverse Transcription Kit, so expressed TCRB transcripts were sequenced. TCRdb stores this immuneACCESS table with in-frame sequences only. Part of the clones is absent; in the studies checked, under half of the shortfall reflects unresolved V genes, and no reason is known for the rest. The sample table records around 160,000 clones; under 60% of these occur just once. Under 0.45% of the sample comes from the top ten. Sequencing was performed on Tregs from blood. Sample cell subset or site, as interpreted from the label and publication: regulatory CD4+ T cells. The receptors shown here come from a man aged 18 to 35 in good health.

The gene calls are TRBV5-1 and TRBJ2-5; D possibly corresponds to TRBD2 (6 bases). V gave up 5 bases and J gave up 0 bases, with 17 bases separating them. Per germline, CDR1 SGHRS and CDR2 YFSETQ. The CDR3 is 16 residues long. CDR3 DNA sequence: TGCGCCAGCAGGGAGCACAAACTAGCCCACCAAGAGACCCAGTACTTC. As protein: CASREHKLAHQETQYF.

The chain combines TRBV10-3 with TRBJ2-5; 12 bases match TRBD1. The J call may be wrong; the DNA end is better matched by TRBJ2-7. CDR3 size: 17 residues. Looked up from germline, CDR1 is ENHRY and CDR2 is SYGVKD. This CDR3 is CAISELSGTGGLDEQYF. In nucleotides, the CDR3 is TGTGCCATCAGTGAGTTATCCGGGACAGGGGGCTTAGACGAGCAGTACTTC.

This chain connects TRBV5-1 to TRBJ2-1; TRBD1 matches 8 bases. Germline values: CDR1 SGHRS, CDR2 YFSETQ. Trimming removed 4 bases from V and 0 bases from J; junction bases left unmatched: 9. This CDR3 spans 17 amino acids. CDR3 loop: CASSTGTGDLSYNEQFF. The CDR3 bases are TGCGCCAGCAGCACCGGGACAGGCGACCTCTCCTACAATGAGCAGTTCTTC.

This clone occurred once. The V gene is TRBV28, the J gene TRBJ1-6; D is perhaps TRBD1 (5 bases). The V end was cut by 8 bases, the J end by 7 bases, with 21 bases between. CDR1 MDHEN and CDR2 SYDVKM come from the germline V gene. The CDR3 totals 16 residues. This chain's CDR3 is CASGRGTISGNSPLHF. The CDR3, as DNA: TGTGCCAGCGGACGGGGGACCATTTCCGGGAATTCACCCCTCCACTTT. Combining the CDR3 with reference TRBV28 and TRBJ1-6 gives the whole variable domain DVKVTQSSRYLVKRTGEKVFLECVQDMDHENMFWYRQDPGLGLRLIYFSYDVKMKEKGDIPEGYSVSREKKERFSLILESASTNQTSMYLCASGRGTISGNSPLHFGNGTRLTVT.

The rearrangement joins TRBV7-9 to TRBJ2-5, with 7 bases that match TRBD1. The J call may be faulty, since TRBJ2-7 better matches the DNA end. The germline V gene encodes CDR1 SEHNR and CDR2 FQNEAQ (reference sequence). This CDR3 has 11 amino acids. CDR3 bases: TGTGCCAGCAGCTACAGGGGCGAGCAGTACTTC. Translated: CASSYRGEQYF.

This clone was counted a few times. CDR3 residues: CASSWAGASSYNSPLHF. In DNA form, the CDR3 reads TGTGCCAGCAGTTGGGCAGGGGCCAGCTCCTATAATTCACCCCTCCACTTT. The chain recombines TRBV28 with TRBJ1-6, with D possibly TRBD1 on 6 matching bases. V lost 4 bases, J lost 0 bases, and 13 bases lay in between. CDR3 length equals 17 residues. CDR1 is MDHEN, CDR2 SYDVKM, per germline. Based on the CDR3 plus reference TRBV28 and TRBJ1-6, the full variable domain is DVKVTQSSRYLVKRTGEKVFLECVQDMDHENMFWYRQDPGLGLRLIYFSYDVKMKEKGDIPEGYSVSREKKERFSLILESASTNQTSMYLCASSWAGASSYNSPLHFGNGTRLTVT.

The genes are TRBV28 and TRBJ1-2, with D maybe TRBD1 (5 bases). CDR1 MDHEN and CDR2 SYDVKM come from the germline V gene. The CDR3 has 16 residues. V was trimmed by 4 bases and J by 4 bases, leaving 19 bases between them. The CDR3 is CASSSVGGTNRYGYTF. CDR3 nucleotides: TGTGCCAGCAGTTCCGTGGGGGGAACCAACCGCTATGGCTACACCTTC.

This clone has only a few counts. This rearrangement joins TRBV28 to TRBJ1-5; D possibly corresponds to TRBD1 (6 bases). This CDR3 contains 18 residues. V lost 2 bases to trimming and J lost 2 bases, with 19 bases between them. The germline CDR1 and CDR2 sequences are MDHEN and SYDVKM. The CDR3 DNA follows: TGTGCCAGCAGTTTAGGGGGGGCAGGATTCTTCGGCAATCAGCCCCAGCATTTT. Residues: CASSLGGAGFFGNQPQHF.

The chain uses TRBV30 and TRBJ1-1; unclear D gene. The CDR3 is made up of 12 amino acids. V was cut by 5 bases and J by 7 bases, with 14 bases left in between. Germline V gene sequence: CDR1 GTSNPN, CDR2 SVGIG (reference sequence). CDR3 sequence reads: CAWEEWLSEAFF. CDR3 DNA sequence: TGTGCCTGGGAGGAGTGGCTCAGTGAAGCTTTCTTT. The full variable domain, rest sourced from reference TRBV30 and TRBJ1-1, is SQTIHQWPATLVQPVGSPLSLECTVEGTSNPNLYWYRQAAGRGLQLLFYSVGIGQISSEVPQNLSASRPQDRQFILSSKKLLLSDSGFYLCAWEEWLSEAFFGQGTRLTVV.

The J gene is TRBJ2-7, the V gene TRBV6-6; 11 bases fit TRBD2. V lost 6 bases, J lost 3 bases, and 4 bases stayed unmatched. Germline lookup yields CDR1 MNHNY and CDR2 SVGAGI (reference sequence). The CDR3 totals 14 residues. CDR3 loop: CASSSTSGVYEQYF. The CDR3 nucleotides read TGTGCCAGCAGCTCGACTAGCGGGGTCTACGAGCAGTACTTC.

The chain carries TRBV28 and TRBJ1-5, with unresolved D. The CDR3 covers 11 residues. CDR1 is MDHEN, CDR2 SYDVKM, per germline. Trimming took off 8 bases at V and 4 bases at J, with 6 bases between the two ends. The CDR3 region is CASQKNQPQHF. DNA for the CDR3: TGTGCCAGCCAGAAGAATCAGCCCCAGCATTTT.

About this clone: An end of the junction does not agree with germline; a read error may underlie this. V gene TRBV19 combines with J gene TRBJ2-7; D is undetermined. CDR1 LNHDA and CDR2 SQIVND come from the germline V gene (reference sequence). The CDR3 is made up of 12 amino acids. The CDR3 region has the DNA TGTGCCGGTAGTCGACTCCCCTACGAGCAGTACTTC. This gives the protein CAGSRLPYEQYF.